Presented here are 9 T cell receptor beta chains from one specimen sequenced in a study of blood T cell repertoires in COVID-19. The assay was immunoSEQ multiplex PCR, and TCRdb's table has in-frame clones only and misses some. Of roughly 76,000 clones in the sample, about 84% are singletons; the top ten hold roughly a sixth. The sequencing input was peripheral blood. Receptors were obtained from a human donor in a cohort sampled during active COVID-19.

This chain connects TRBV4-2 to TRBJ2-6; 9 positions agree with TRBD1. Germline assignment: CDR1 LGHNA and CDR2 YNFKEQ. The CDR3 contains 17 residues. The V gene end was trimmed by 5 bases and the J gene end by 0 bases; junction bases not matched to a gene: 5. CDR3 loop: CASSSGTGRSGANVLTF. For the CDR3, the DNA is TGTGCCAGCAGCTCCGGGACAGGGCGCTCTGGGGCCAACGTCCTGACTTTC.

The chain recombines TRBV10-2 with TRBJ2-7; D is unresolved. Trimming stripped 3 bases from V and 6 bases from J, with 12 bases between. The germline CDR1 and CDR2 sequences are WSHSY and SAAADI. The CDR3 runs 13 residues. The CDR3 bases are TGCGCCAGCAGTGATGCGTCTCCCGGCGAGCAGTACTTC. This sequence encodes CASSDASPGEQYF.

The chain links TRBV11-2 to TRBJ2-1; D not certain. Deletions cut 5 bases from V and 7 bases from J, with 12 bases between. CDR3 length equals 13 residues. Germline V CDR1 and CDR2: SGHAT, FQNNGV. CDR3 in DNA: TGTGCCAGCAGCAGGAGTACCCCGAATGAGCAGTTCTTC. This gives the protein CASSRSTPNEQFF. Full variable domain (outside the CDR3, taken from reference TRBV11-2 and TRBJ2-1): EAGVAQSPRYKIIEKRQSVAFWCNPISGHATLYWYQQILGQGPKLLIQFQNNGVVDDSQLPKDRFSAERLKGVDSTLKIQPAKLEDSAVYLCASSRSTPNEQFFGPGTRLTVL.

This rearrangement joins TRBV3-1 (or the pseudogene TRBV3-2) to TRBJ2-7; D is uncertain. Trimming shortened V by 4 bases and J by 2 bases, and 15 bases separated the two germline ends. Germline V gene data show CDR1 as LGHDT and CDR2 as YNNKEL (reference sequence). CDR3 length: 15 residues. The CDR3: CASSPSELAPYEQYF. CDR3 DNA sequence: TGTGCCAGCAGCCCCTCAGAGTTAGCCCCCTACGAGCAGTACTTC.

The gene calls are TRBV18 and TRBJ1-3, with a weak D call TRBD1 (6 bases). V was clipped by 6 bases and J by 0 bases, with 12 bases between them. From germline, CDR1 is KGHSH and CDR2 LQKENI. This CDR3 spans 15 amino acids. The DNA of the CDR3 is TGTGCCAGCTCCGAGGGGGAGAACTCTGGAAACACCATATATTTT. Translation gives CASSEGENSGNTIYF.

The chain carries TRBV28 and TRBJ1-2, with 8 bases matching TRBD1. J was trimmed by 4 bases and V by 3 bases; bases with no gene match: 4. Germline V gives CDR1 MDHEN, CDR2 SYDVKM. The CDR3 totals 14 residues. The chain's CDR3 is CASSFQGAFYGYTF. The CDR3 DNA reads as TGTGCCAGCAGTTTTCAGGGGGCGTTCTATGGCTACACCTTC.

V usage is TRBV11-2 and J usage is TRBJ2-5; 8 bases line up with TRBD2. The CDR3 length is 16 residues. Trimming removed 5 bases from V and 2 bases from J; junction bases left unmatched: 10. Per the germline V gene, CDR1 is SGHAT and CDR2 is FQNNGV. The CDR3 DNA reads TGTGCCAGCAGCCCCACTAGCGGTAACCTTCAAGAGACCCAGTACTTC. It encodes CASSPTSGNLQETQYF.

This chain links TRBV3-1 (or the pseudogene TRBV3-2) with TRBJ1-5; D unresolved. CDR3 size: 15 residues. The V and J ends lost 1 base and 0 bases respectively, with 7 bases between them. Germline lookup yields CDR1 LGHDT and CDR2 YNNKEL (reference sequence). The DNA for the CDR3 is TGTGCCAGCAGCCAAGGCGTACCTAGCAATCAGCCCCAGCATTTT. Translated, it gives CASSQGVPSNQPQHF.

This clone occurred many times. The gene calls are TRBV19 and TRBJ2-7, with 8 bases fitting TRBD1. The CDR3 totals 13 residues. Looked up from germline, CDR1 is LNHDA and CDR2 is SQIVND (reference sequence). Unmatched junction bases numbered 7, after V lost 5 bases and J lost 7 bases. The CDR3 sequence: CASSGRTGWEQYF. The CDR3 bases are TGTGCCAGTAGTGGACGGACAGGGTGGGAGCAGTACTTC. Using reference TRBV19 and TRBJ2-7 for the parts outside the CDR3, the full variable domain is DGGITQSPKYLFRKEGQNVTLSCEQNLNHDAMYWYRQDPGQGLRLIYYSQIVNDFQKGDIAEGYSVSREKKESFPLTVTSAQKNPTAFYLCASSGRTGWEQYFGPGTRLTVT.